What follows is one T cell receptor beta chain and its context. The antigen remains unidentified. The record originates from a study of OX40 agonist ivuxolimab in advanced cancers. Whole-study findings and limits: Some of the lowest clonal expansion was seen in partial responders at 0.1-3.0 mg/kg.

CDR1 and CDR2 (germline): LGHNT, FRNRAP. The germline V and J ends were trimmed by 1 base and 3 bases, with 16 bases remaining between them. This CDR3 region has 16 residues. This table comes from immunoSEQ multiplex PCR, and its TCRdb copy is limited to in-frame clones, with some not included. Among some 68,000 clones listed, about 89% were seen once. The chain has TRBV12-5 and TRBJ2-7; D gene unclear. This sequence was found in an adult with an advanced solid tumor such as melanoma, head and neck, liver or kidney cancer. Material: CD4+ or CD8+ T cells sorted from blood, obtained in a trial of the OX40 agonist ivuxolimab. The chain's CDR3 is CASGLGGSGLDYEQYF. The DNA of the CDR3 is TGTGCTAGTGGTTTGGGAGGTTCTGGGTTGGACTACGAGCAGTACTTC.